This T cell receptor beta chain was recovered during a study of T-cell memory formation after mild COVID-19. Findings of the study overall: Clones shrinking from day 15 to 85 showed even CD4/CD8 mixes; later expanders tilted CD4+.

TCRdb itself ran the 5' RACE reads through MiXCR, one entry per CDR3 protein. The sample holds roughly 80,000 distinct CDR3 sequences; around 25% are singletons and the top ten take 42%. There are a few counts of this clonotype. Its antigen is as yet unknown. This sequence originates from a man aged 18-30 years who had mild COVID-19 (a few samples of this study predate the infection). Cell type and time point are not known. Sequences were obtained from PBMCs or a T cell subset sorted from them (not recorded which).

CDR3 bases: TGTGCCAGCAGTTTATCGGCCGGGACACTGAACACCGGGGAGCTGTTTTTT. Encoded protein: CASSLSAGTLNTGELFF. The chain uses TRBV27 and TRBJ2-2; maybe TRBD1 (6 bases). V was trimmed by 0 bases and J by 1 base, leaving 12 bases between them. The CDR3 extends over 17 amino acids. Germline lookup yields CDR1 MNHEY and CDR2 SMNVEV (reference sequence).